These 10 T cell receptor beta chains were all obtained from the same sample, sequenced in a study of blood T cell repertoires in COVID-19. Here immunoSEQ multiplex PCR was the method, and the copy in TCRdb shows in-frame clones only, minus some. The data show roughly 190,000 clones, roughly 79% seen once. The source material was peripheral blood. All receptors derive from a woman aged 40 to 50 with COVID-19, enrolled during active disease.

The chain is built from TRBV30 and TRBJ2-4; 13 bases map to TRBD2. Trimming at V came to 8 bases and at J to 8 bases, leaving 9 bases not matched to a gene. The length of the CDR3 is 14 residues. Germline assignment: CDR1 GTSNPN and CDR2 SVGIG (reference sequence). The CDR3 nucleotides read TGTGCCCTAGGGACTAGCGGGATCGGCGACATTCAGTACTTC. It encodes CALGTSGIGDIQYF.

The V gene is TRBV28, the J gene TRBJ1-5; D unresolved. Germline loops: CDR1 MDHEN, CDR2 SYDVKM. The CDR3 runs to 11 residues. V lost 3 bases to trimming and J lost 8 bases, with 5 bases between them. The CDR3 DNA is TGTGCCAGCAGTTTTAGCAAGCCCCAGCATTTT. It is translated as CASSFSKPQHF.

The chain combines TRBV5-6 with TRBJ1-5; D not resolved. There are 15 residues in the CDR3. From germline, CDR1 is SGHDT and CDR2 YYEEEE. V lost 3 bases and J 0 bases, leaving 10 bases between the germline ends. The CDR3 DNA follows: TGTGCCAGCAGCTCGCGGAGATATAGCAATCAGCCCCAGCATTTT. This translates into CASSSRRYSNQPQHF. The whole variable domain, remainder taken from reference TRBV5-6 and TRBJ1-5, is DAGVTQSPTHLIKTRGQQVTLRCSPKSGHDTVSWYQQALGQGPQFIFQYYEEEERQRGNFPDRFSGHQFPNYSSELNVNALLLGDSALYLCASSSRRYSNQPQHFGDGTRLSIL.

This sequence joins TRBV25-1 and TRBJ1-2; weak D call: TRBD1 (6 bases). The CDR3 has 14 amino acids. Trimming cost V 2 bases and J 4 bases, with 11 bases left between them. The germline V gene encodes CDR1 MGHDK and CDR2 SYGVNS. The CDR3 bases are TGTGCCAGCAGTGAAGGCGGGGGCTTCTATGGCTACACCTTC. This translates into CASSEGGGFYGYTF.

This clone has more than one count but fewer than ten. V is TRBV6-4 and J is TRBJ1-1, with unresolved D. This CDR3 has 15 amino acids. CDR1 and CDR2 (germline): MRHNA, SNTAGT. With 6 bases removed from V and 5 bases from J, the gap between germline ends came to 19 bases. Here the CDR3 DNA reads TGTGCCAGCAGGGAGACGGGTAATGGGTTTACTGAAGCTTTCTTT. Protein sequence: CASRETGNGFTEAFF.

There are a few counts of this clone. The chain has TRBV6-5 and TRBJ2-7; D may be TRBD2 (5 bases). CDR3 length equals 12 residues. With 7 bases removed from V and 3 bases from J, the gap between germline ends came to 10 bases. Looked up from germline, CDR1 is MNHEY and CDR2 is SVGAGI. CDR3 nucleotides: TGTGCCAGCACCCTGGGGAGCTACGAGCAGTACGTC. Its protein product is CASTLGSYEQYV.

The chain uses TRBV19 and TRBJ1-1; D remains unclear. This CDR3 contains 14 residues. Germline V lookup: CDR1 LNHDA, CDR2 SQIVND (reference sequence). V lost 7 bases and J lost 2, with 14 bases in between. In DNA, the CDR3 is TGTGCCAGTATGCGGGTTGGAATAAACACTGAAGCTTTCTTT. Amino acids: CASMRVGINTEAFF.

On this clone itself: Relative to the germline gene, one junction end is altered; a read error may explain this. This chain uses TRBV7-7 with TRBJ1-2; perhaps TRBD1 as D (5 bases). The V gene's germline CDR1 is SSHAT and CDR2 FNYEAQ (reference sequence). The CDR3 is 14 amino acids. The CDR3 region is CASSLVQAQDGYTF. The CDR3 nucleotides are TGTGCTAGCAGCTTAGTACAGGCCCAAGATGGCTACACCTTC. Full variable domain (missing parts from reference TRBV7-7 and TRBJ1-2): GAGVSQSPRYKVTKRGQDVTLRCDPISSHATLYWYQQALGQGPEFLTYFNYEAQPDKSGLPSDRFSAERPEGSISTLTIQRTEQRDSAMYRCASSLVQAQDGYTFGSGTRLTVV.

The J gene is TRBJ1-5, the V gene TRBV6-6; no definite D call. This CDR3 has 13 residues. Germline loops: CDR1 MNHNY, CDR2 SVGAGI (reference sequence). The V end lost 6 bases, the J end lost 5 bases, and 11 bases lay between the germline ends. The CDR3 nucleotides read TGTGCCAGCAGCGGAGGGTGGGATCAGCCCCAGCATTTT. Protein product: CASSGGWDQPQHF.

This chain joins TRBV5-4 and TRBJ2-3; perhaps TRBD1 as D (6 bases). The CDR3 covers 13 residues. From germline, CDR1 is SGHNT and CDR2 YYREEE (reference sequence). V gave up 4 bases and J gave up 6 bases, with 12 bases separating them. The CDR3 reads CASSEGTTDTQYF. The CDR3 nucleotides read TGTGCCAGCAGCGAGGGGACAACGGATACGCAGTATTTT.